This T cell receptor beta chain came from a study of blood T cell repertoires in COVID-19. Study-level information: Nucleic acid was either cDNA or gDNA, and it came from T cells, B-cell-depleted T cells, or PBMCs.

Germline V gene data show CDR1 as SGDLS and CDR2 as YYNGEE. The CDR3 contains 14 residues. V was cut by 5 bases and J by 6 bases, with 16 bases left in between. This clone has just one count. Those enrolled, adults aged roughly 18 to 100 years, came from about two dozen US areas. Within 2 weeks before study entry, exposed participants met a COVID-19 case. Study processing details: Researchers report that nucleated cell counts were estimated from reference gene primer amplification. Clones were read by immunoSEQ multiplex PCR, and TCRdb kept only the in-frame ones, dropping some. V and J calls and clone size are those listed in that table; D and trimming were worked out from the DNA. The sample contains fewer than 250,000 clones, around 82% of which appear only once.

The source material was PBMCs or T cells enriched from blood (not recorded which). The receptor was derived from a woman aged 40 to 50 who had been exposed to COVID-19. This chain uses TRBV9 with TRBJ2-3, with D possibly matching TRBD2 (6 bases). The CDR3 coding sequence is TGTGCCAGCAGTGAGATCCCCAGCGGGGATACGCAGTATTTT. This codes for CASSEIPSGDTQYF.